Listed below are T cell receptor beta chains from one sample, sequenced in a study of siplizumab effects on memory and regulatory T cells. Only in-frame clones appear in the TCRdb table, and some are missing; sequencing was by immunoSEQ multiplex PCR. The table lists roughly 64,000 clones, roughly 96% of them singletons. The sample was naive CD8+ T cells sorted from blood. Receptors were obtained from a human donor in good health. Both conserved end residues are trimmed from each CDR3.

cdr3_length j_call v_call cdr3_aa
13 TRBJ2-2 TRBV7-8 ASSILAGDTGELF
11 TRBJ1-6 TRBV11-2 ASSSGGVPPLH
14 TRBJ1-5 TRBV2 ASSGWTGEGEQPQH
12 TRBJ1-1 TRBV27 ASSLSTGKIEAF
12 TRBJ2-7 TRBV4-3 ASSQARWQYEQY
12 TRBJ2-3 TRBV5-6 ASSSGLPADTQY
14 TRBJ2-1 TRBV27 ASSPVGNIYGNEQF
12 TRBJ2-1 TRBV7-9 ASSLGQGWDEQF
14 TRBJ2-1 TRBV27 ASSLGQGRSYNEQF
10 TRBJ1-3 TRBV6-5 ASSYDGNTIY
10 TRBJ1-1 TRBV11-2 ASSSLAGEAF
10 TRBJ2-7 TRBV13 ASSLQVHEQY
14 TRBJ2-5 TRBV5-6 ASSFMSSGGRQTQY
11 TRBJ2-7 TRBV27 ASSPRVSYEQY
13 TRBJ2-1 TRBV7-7 ASSTLAGGNNEQF
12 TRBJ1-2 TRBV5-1 ASSLLSGDYGYT
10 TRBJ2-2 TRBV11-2 ASSTITGELF
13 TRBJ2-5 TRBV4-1 ASSQGAQTQETQY
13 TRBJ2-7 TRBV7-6 ASSEAPGRGHEQY
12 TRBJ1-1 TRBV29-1 SVGKPTDYTEAF
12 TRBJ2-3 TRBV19 ASSTELLADTQY
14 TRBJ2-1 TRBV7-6 ASSLVGGTDYNEQF
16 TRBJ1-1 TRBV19 ASAQGAVIVSLNTEAF
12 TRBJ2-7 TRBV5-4 ASSLGSGAYEQY
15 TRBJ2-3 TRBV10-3 AISESEGALIGDTQY
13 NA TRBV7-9 ASSLASSGAYEQY
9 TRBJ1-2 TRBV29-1 SVPSGYGYT
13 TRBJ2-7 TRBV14 ASSQGTSGYYEQY
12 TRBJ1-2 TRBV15 ATSSTIHSYGYT
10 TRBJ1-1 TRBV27 ASGLLNTEAF
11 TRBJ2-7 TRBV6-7 ASSPRQGYEQY
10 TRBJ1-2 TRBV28 ASRGSYYGYT
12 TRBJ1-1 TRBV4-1 ASSQVMDLGGAF
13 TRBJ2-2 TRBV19 ASSPSDRNTGELF
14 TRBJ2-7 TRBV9 ASSARETGDPYEQY
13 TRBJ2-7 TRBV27 ASSPGTGINYEQY
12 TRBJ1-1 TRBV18 ASSPDSGVTEAF
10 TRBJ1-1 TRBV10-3 AISGGTTEAF
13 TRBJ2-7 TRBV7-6 ASSQGTGSSYEQY
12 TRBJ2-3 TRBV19 ASSMTGQSDTQY
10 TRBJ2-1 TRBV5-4 ASSLVSNEQF
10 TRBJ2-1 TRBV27 ASSLILGEQF
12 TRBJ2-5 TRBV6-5 ASSGLAGQETQY
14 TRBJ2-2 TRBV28 ASSQGQVGNTGELF
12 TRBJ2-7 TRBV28 ASTPDRGHFEQY
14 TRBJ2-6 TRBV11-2 ASSLVHGSGANVLT
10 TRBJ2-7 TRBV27 ASSLLGGGPV
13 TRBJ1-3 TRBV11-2 ASSLGRSSGNTIY
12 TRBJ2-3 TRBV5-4 ASSFRGGADTQY
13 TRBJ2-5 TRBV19 ASSITSGGDETQY
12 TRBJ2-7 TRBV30 AWSVGTGTYEQY
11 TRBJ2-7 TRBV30 AWSATGPGEQY
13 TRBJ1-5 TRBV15 ATSRVIIRNQPQH
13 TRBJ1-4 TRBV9 ASSLGRGTGEKLF
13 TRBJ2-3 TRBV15 ATSREGQGGDTQY
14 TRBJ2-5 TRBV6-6 ASSPFLTGGQETQY
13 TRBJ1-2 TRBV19 ASTNDRGVNYGYT
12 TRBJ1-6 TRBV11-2 ASSLDPSDSPLH
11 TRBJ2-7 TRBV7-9 ASSLGGNYEQY